The present T cell receptor (beta chain) was sequenced within a study of blood T cell repertoires in COVID-19. Profiling relied on immunoSEQ multiplex PCR, and the TCRdb table lists in-frame clones only, not all of them. The data contain 160,000 or so clones, about four fifths of them singletons. This clone has just one count. This clonotype originated in a woman aged 55-69 years who had recovered from COVID-19. Sequenced material: PBMCs or T cells enriched from blood (not recorded which).

CDR3 protein: CASSEGSSGGVRTQYF. CDR3 coding DNA: TGTGCCAGCAGTGAAGGTTCTTCGGGAGGCGTAAGGACCCAGTACTTC. The chain combines TRBV2 with TRBJ2-5, with TRBD2 matching over 7 bases. This CDR3 contains 16 residues. Germline CDR1 SNHLY, CDR2 FYNNEI. V gave up 1 base and J gave up 7 bases; unmatched junction bases: 12.